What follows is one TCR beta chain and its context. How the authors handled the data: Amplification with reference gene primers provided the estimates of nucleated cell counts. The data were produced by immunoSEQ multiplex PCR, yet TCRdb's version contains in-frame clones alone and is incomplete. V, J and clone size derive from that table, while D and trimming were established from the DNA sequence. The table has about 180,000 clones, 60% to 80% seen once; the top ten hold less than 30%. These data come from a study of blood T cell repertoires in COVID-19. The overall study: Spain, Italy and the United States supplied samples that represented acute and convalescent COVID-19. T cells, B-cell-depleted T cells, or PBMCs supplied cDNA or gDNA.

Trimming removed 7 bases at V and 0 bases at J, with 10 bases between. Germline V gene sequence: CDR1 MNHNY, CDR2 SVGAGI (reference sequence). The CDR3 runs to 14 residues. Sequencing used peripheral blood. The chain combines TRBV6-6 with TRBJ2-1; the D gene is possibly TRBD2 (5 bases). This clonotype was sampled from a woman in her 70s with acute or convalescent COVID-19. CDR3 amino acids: CASTQGSSYNEQFF. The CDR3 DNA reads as TGTGCCAGCACCCAAGGGAGCTCCTACAATGAGCAGTTCTTC.